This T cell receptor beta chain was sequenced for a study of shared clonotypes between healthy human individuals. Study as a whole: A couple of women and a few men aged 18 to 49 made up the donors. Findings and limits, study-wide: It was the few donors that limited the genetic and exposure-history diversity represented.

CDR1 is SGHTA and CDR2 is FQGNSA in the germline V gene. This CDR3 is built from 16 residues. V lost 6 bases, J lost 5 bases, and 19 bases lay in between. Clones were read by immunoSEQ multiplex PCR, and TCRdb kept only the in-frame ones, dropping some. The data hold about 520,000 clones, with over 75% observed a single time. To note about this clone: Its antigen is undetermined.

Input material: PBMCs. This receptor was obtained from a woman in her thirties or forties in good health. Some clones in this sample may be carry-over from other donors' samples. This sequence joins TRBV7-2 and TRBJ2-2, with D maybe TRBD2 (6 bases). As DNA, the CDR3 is TGTGCCAGCAGTTACCCTGGGCGCGGGATGACCGGGGAGCTGTTTTTT. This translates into CASSYPGRGMTGELFF.